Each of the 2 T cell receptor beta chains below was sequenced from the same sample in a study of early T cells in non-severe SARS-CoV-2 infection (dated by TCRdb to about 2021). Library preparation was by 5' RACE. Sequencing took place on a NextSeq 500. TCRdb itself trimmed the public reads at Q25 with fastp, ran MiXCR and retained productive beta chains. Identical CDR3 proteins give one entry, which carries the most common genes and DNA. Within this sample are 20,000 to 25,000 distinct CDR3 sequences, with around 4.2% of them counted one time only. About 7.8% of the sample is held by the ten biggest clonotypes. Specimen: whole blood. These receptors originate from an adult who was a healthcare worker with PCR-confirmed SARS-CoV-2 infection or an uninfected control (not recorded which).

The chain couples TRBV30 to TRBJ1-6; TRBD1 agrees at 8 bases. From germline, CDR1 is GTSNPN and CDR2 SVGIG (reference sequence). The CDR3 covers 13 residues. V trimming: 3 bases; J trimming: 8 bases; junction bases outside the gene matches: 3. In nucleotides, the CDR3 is TGTGCCTGGAGGCTGGACAGGGATTCACCCCTCCACTTT. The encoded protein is CAWRLDRDSPLHF.

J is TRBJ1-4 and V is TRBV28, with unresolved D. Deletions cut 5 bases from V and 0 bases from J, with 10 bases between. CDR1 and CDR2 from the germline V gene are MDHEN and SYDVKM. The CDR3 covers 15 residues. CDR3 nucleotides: TGTGCCAGCAGTGGTTACGGGACAACTAATGAAAAACTGTTTTTT. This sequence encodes CASSGYGTTNEKLFF.